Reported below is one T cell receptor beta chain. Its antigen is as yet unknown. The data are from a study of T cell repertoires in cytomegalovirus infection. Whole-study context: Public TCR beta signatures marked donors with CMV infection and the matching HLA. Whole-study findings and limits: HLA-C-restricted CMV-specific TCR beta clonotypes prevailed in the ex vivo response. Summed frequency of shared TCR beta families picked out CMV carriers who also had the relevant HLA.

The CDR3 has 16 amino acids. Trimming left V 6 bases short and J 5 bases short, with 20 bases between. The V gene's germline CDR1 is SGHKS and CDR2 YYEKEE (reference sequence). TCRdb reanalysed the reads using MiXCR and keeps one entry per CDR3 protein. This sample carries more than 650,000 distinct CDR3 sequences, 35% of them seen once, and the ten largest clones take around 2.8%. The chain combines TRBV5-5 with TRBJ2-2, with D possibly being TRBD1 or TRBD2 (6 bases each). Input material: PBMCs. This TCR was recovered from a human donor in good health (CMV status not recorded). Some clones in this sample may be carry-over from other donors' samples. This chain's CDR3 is CASKTGWGDNTGELFF. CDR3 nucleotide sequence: TGTGCCAGCAAAACAGGGTGGGGGGACAATACCGGGGAGCTGTTTTTT.